The entry below gives a single T cell receptor (beta chain) sequence along with its context. Its matching antigen is unknown. The data belong to a study of CD8+ T cells in alopecia areata. As for the study in general: Tofacitinib exposure lasted 6 to 18 months, followed by 6 months off drug.

Treatment of the sample: oral pan-JAK inhibitor, 5-10 mg twice daily. General study results and limits: Among the 100 top clones, expanded CD8+ clones, like scalp clonality, were significantly decreased by tofacitinib. Lesional scalp exceeded normal scalp in clonality, especially in alopecia totalis/universalis.

TCR sequencing used cDNA made by reverse transcription of extracted RNA. The data were produced by immunoSEQ multiplex PCR, yet TCRdb's version contains in-frame clones alone and is incomplete. The data show approximately 280,000 clones, roughly 64% seen once. This CDR3 is 14 amino acids long. The V gene's germline CDR1 is MNHEY and CDR2 SVGAGI. Trimming at V came to 7 bases and at J to 1 base, leaving 5 bases not matched to a gene. The chain joins TRBV6-5 to TRBJ2-7; TRBD2 aligns across 9 bases. This specimen was CD4+ T cells sorted from blood, taken at week 24, from a patient treated with tofacitinib. This TCR was sampled from a human donor with alopecia areata. CDR3 nucleotide sequence: TGTGCCAGCAATCCCCTAGCGGGGTCCTACGAGCAGTACTTC. It translates to CASNPLAGSYEQYF.